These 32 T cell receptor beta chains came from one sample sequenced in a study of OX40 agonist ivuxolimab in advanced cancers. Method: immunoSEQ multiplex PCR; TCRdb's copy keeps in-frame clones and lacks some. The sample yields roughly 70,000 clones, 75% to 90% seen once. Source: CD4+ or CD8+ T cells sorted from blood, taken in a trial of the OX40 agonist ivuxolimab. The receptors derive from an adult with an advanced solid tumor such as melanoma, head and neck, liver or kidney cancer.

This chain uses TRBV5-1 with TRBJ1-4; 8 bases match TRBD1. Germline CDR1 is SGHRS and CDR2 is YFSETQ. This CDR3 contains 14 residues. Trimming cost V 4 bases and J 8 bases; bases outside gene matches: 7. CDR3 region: CASSHQGAREKLFF. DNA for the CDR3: TGCGCCAGCAGCCATCAGGGGGCTCGGGAAAAACTGTTTTTT. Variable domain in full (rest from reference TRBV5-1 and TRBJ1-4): KAGVTQTPRYLIKTRGQQVTLSCSPISGHRSVSWYQQTPGQGLQFLFEYFSETQRNKGNFPGRFSGRQFSNSRSEMNVSTLELGDSALYLCASSHQGAREKLFFGSGTQLSVL.

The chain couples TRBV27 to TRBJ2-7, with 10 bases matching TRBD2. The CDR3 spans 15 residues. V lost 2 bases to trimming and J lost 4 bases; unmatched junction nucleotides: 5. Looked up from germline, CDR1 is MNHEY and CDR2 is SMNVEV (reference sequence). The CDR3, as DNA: TGTGCCAGCAGTTTAGAGGCTAGCGGGAGTTACGAGCAGTACTTC. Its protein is CASSLEASGSYEQYF.

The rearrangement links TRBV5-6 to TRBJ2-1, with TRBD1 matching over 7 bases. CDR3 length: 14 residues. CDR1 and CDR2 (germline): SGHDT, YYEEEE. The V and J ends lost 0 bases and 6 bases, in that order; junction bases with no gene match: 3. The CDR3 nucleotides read TGTGCCAGCAGCTTGGGACAGGGCACCAATGAGCAGTTCTTC. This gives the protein CASSLGQGTNEQFF.

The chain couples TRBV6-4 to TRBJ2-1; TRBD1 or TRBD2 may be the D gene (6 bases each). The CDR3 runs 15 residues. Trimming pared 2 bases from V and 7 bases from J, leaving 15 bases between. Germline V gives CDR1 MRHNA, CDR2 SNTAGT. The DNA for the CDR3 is TGTGCCAGCAGTGACACCGGGGGCACGGGAAATGAGCAGTTCTTC. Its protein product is CASSDTGGTGNEQFF.

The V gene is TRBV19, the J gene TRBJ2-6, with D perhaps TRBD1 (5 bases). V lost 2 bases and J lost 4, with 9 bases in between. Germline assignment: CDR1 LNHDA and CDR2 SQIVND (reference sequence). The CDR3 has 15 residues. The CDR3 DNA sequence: TGTGCCAGTAGTATACAGGGTGCCGGGGCCAACGTCCTGACTTTC. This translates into CASSIQGAGANVLTF.

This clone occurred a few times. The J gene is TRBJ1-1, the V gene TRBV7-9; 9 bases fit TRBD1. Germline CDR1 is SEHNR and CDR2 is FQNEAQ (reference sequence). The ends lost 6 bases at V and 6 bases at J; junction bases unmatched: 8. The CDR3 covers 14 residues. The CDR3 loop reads CASRDPGQGAEAFF. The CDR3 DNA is TGTGCCAGCAGGGACCCGGGACAGGGCGCTGAAGCTTTCTTT.

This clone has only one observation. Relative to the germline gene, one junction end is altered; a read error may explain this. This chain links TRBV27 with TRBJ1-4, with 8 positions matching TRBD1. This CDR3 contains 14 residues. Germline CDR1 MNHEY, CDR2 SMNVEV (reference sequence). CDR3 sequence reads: CASTQTGGGRKTVF. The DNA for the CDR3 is TGTGCCAGCACGCAAACAGGGGGTGGGAGAAAAACTGTTTTT.

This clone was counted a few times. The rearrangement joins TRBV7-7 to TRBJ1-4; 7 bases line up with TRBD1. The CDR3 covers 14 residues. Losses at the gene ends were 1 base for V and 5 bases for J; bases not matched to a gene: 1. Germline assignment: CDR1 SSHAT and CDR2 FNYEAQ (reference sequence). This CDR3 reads CASSLGRGNEKLFF. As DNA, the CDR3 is TGTGCCAGCAGCTTAGGCAGGGGGAATGAAAAACTGTTTTTT.

The CDR3 is CASSLTAGTGFYF. The CDR3 DNA follows: TGTGCCAGCAGTTTGACCGCCGGGACAGGGTTCTACTTC. J is TRBJ2-7 and V is TRBV27; 9 bases map to TRBD1. CDR1 is MNHEY, CDR2 SMNVEV, per germline (reference sequence). The CDR3 extends over 13 amino acids. V shed 3 bases, J shed 13 bases, and the junction held 10 bases outside the gene matches.

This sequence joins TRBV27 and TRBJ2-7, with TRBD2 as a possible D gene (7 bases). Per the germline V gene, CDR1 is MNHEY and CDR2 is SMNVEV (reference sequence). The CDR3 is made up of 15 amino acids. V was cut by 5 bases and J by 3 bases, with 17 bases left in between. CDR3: CASSTPRRGGYEQYF. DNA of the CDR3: TGTGCCAGCAGTACCCCCCGGAGGGGGGGCTACGAGCAGTACTTC.

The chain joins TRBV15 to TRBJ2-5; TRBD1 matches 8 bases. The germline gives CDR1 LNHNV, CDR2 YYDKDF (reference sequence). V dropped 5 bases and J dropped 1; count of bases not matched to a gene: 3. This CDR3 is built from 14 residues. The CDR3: CATSGQGLQETQYF. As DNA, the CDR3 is TGTGCCACCAGCGGACAGGGTCTCCAAGAGACCCAGTACTTC.

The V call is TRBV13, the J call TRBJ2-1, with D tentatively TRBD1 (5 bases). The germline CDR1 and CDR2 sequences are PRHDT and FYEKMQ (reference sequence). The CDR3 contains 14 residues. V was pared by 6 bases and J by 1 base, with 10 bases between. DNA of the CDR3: TGTGCCAGCAGTCAGGGTGTGTCCTACAATGAGCAGTTCTTC. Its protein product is CASSQGVSYNEQFF.

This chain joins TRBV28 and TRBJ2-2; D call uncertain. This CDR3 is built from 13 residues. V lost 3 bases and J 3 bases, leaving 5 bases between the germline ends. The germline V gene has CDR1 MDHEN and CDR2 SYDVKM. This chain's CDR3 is CASSFGYTGELFF. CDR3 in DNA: TGTGCCAGCAGTTTCGGGTACACCGGGGAGCTGTTTTTT.

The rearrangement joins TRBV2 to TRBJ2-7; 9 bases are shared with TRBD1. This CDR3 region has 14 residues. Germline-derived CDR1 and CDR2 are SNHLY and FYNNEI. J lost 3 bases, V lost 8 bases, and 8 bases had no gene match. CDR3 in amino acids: CASRDSDRGYEQYF. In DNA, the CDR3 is TGTGCCAGCCGCGACTCGGACAGGGGCTACGAGCAGTACTTC.

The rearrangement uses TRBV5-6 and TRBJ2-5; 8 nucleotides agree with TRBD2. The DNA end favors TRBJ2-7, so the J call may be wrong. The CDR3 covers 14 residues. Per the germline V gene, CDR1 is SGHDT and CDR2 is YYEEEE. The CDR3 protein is CASSFYERGYEQYF. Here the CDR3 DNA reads TGTGCCAGCAGCTTTTATGAGCGGGGGTACGAGCAGTACTTC.

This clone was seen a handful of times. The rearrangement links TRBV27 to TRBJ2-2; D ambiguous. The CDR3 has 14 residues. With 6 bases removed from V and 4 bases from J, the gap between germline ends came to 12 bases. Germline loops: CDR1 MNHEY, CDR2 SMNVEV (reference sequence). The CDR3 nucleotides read TGTGCCAGCAGCCCACTAAGGGTCACCGGGGAGCTGTTTTTT. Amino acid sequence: CASSPLRVTGELFF.

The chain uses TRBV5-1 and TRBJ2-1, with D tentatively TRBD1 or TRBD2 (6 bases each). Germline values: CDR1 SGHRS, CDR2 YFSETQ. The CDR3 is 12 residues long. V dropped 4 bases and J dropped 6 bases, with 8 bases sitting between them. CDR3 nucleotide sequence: TGCGCCAGCAGCAAGGGGGGCAATGAGCAGTTCTTC. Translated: CASSKGGNEQFF.

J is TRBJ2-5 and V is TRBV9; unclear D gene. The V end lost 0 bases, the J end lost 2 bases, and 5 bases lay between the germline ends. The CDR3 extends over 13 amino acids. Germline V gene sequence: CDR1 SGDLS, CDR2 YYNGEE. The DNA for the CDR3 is TGTGCCAGCAGCGTAGATGTACAAGAGACCCAGTACTTC. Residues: CASSVDVQETQYF. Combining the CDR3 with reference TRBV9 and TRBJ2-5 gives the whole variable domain DSGVTQTPKHLITATGQRVTLRCSPRSGDLSVYWYQQSLDQGLQFLIQYYNGEERAKGNILERFSAQQFPDLHSELNLSSLELGDSALYFCASSVDVQETQYFGPGTRLLVL.

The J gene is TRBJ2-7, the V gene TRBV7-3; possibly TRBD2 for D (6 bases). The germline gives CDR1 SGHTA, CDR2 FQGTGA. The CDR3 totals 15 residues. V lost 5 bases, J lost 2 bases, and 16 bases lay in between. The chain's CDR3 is CASSRDGTETYEQYF. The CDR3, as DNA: TGTGCCAGCAGCCGCGACGGGACTGAAACCTACGAGCAGTACTTC.

CDR3 nucleotide sequence: TGCGCCAGCCGAGGGGAGTCCTACGAGCAGTACTTC. It codes for CASRGESYEQYF. The chain is built from TRBV5-1 and TRBJ2-7; possibly TRBD1 or TRBD2 for D (5 bases each). Germline-derived CDR1 and CDR2 are SGHRS and YFSETQ. The germline V and J ends were trimmed by 7 bases and 1 base, with 9 bases remaining between them. There are 12 residues in the CDR3.

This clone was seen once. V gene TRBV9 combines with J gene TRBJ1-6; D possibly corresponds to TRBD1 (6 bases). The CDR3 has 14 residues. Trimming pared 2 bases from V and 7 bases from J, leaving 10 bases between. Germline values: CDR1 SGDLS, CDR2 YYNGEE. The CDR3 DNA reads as TGTGCCAGCAGCGTCGAGGGGGGGAATTCACCCCTCCACTTT. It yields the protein CASSVEGGNSPLHF.

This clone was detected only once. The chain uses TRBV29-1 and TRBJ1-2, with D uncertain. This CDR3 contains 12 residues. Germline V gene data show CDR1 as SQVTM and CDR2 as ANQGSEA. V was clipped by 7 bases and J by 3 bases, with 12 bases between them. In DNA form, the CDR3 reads TGCAGCGCACGAGGCACTTACTATGGCTACACCTTC. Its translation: CSARGTYYGYTF. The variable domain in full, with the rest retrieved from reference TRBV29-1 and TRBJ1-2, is SAVISQKPSRDICQRGTSLTIQCQVDSQVTMMFWYRQQPGQSLTLIATANQGSEATYESGFVIDKFPISRPNLTFSTLTVSNMSPEDSSIYLCSARGTYYGYTFGSGTRLTVV.

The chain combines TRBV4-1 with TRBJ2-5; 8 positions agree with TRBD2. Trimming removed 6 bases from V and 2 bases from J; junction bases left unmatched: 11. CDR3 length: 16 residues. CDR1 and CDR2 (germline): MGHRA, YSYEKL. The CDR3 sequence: CASRHPTSGGQETQYF. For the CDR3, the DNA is TGCGCCAGCAGACACCCCACTAGCGGAGGTCAAGAGACCCAGTACTTC.

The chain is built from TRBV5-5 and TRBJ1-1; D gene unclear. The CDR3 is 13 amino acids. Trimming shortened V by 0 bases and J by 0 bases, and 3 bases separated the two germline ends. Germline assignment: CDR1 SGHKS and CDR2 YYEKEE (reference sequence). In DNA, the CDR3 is TGTGCCAGCAGCTTGGTCCTGAACACTGAAGCTTTCTTT. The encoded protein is CASSLVLNTEAFF.

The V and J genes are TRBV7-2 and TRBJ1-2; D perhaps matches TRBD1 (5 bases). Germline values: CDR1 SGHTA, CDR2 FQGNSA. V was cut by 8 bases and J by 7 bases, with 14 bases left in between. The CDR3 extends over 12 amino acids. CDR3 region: CASGLRGFGYTF. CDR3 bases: TGTGCCAGCGGCCTCCGGGGCTTTGGCTACACCTTC.

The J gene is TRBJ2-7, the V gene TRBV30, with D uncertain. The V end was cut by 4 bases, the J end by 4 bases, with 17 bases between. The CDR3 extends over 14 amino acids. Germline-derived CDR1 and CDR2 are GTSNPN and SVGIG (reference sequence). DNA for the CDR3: TGTGCCTGGAAAGAACCGGAATGGGGATACGAGCAGTACTTC. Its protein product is CAWKEPEWGYEQYF. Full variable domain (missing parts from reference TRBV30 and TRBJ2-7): SQTIHQWPATLVQPVGSPLSLECTVEGTSNPNLYWYRQAAGRGLQLLFYSVGIGQISSEVPQNLSASRPQDRQFILSSKKLLLSDSGFYLCAWKEPEWGYEQYFGPGTRLTVT.

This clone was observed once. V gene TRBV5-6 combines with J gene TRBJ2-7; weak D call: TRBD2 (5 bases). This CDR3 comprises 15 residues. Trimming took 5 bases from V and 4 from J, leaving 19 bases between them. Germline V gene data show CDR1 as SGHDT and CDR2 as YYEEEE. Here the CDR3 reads CASSLGLTGFYEQYF. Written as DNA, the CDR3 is TGTGCCAGCAGTCTGGGCTTAACGGGGTTTTACGAGCAGTACTTC.

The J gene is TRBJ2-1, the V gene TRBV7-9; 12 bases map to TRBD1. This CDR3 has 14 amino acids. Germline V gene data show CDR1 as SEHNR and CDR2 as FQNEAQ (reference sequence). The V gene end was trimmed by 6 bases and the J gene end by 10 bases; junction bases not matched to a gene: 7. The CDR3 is CASRSGTGGGEQFF. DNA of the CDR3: TGTGCCAGCAGGTCCGGGACAGGGGGCGGGGAGCAGTTCTTC.

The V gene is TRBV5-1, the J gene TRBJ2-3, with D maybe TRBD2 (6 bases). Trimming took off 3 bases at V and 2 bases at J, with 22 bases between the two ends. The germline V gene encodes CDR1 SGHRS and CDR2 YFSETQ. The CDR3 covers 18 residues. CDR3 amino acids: CASSSSGSPGPYTDTQYF. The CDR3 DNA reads TGCGCCAGCAGCTCAAGCGGGTCCCCGGGGCCCTACACAGATACGCAGTATTTT.

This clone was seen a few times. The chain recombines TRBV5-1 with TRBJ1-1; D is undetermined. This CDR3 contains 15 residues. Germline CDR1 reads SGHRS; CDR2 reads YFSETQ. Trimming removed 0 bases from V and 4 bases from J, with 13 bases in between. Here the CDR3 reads CASSLDGIGSTEAFF. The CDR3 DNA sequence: TGCGCCAGCAGCTTGGATGGAATAGGGTCCACTGAAGCTTTCTTT.

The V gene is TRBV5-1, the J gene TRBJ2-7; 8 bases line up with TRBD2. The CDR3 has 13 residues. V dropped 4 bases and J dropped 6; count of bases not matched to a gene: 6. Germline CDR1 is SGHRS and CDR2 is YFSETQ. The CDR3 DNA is TGCGCCAGCAGCCCTGGGACTAGTTCCGAGCAGTACTTC. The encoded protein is CASSPGTSSEQYF.

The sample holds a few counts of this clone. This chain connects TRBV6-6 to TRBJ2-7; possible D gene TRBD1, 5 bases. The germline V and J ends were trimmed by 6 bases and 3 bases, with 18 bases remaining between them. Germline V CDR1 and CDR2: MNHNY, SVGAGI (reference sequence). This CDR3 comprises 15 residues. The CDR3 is CASSPRLGVNYEQYF. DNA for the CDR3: TGTGCCAGCAGCCCCAGGCTAGGGGTGAACTACGAGCAGTACTTC.